The entry below describes one T cell receptor beta chain. The data originate from a study of T cell changes during pregnancy in multiple sclerosis. The method was immunoSEQ multiplex PCR; TCRdb's version includes in-frame clones alone and lacks a portion of them. The profile shows roughly 54,000 clones, approximately 90% of them singletons. Germline trimming cut 7 bases from V and 3 bases from J; bases unmatched to any gene: 10. The CDR3 sequence is 15 residues long. From germline, CDR1 is SGHTA and CDR2 FQGNSA. This TCR came from a female donor with multiple sclerosis, enrolled in a pregnancy study. The chain uses TRBV7-2 and TRBJ2-3, with 7 bases lining up with TRBD1. Sequencing used CD4+ T cells from peripheral blood mononuclear cells, obtained after pregnancy. CDR3 protein: CASKEGAIRTDTQYF. CDR3 DNA: TGTGCCAGCAAAGAGGGGGCGATTCGGACAGATACGCAGTATTTT.